This T cell receptor beta chain was sequenced in a study of blood T cell repertoires in COVID-19. Across the whole study: T cells, B-cell-depleted T cells, or PBMCs supplied cDNA or gDNA.

Methods used by the authors: Scientists estimated how many nucleated cells there were by amplifying reference gene primers. Profiling relied on immunoSEQ multiplex PCR, and the TCRdb table lists in-frame clones only, not all of them. V and J calls and clone size are as listed in that table; D and trimming were resolved from the DNA. Found here are about 320,000 clones, roughly 90% of them singletons; the top ten hold 11%. Enrolled during active infection, Seattle patients were then followed longitudinally. The germline V gene has CDR1 SGHRS and CDR2 YFSETQ. V gave up 0 bases and J gave up 1 base, with 16 bases separating them. This CDR3 comprises 17 residues.

The origin of this receptor is a woman in her 30s with COVID-19, enrolled during active disease. The sample taken for sequencing was peripheral blood. The chain has TRBV5-1 and TRBJ1-1; a possible D gene is TRBD1 (6 bases). The CDR3 spells CASSLDFGGLGNTEAFF. Written as DNA, the CDR3 is TGCGCCAGCAGCTTGGATTTCGGGGGGCTGGGGAACACTGAAGCTTTCTTT.